This T cell receptor (beta chain) was sequenced during a study of graft-versus-host responses after intestinal transplantation. Study-level background: Multivisceral, liver-intestinal, or isolated intestinal grafts were transplanted into recipients. Tacrolimus and steroids were given for two to three years to all recipients after anti-thymocyte globulin induction.

On this clone: The antigen remains unidentified.

The repertoire was sequenced with immunoSEQ multiplex PCR; TCRdb's copy has only in-frame clones and lacks some. Among around 100,000 clones, around nine tenths were seen once, and the ten largest hold 0.2% to 0.25%. General study points: GvH clones occurred in recipient marrow; some first appeared in ileum or blood. Across patients carrying graft-donor T cell macrochimerism, allografts held high graft-versus-host to host-versus-graft clonal ratios.

CDR1 MDHEN and CDR2 SYDVKM come from the germline V gene. Germline trimming cut 2 bases from V and 4 bases from J; bases unmatched to any gene: 6. The CDR3 contains 16 residues. The starting material was unstimulated CD4+ T cells sorted from spleen or lymph node cells, obtained before transplant. This sequence was found in a human donor who was the organ donor for an intestinal transplant. The V gene is TRBV28, the J gene TRBJ1-5; 9 bases are shared with TRBD1. CDR3 sequence: CASSLMGQGGNQPQHF. For the CDR3, the DNA is TGTGCCAGCAGTTTAATGGGACAGGGAGGAAATCAGCCCCAGCATTTT.